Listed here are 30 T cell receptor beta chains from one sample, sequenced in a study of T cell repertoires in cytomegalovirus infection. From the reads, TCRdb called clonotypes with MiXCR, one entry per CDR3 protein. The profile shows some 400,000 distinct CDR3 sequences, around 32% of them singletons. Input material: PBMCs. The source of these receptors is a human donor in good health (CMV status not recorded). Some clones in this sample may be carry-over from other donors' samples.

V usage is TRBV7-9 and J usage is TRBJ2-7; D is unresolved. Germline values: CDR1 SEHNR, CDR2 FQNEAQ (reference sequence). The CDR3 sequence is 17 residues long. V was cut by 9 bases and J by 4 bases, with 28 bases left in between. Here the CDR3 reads CASSTITWVPMGYEQYF. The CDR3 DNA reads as TGTGCCAGTAGCACCATCACTTGGGTGCCAATGGGGTACGAGCAGTACTTC.

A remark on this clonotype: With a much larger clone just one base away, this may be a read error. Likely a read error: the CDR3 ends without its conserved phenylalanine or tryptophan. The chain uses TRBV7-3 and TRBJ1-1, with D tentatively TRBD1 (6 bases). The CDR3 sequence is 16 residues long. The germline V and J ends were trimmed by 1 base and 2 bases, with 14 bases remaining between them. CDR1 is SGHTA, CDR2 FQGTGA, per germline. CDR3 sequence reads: CASSLRGQGGNTEAFY. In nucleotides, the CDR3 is TGTGCCAGCAGCTTAAGGGGGCAGGGTGGAAACACTGAAGCTTTCTAT.

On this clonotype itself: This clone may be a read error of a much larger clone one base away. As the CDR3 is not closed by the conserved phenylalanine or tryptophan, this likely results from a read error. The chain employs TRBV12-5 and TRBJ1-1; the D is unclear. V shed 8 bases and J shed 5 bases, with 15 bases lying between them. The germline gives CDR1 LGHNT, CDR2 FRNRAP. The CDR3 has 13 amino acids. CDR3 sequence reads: CASTPEGRTEAFL. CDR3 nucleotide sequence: TGTGCTAGTACGCCGGAAGGCCGAACTGAAGCTTTCCTT.

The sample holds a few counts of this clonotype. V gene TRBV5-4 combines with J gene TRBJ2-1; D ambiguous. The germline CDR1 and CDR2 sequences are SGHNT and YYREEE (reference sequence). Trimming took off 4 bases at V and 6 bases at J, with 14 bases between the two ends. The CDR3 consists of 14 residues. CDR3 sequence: CASSPEILINEQFF. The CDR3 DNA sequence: TGTGCCAGCAGCCCTGAAATCCTCATCAATGAGCAGTTCTTC. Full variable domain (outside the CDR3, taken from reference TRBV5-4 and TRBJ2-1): ETGVTQSPTHLIKTRGQQVTLRCSSQSGHNTVSWYQQALGQGPQFIFQYYREEENGRGNFPPRFSGLQFPNYSSELNVNALELDDSALYLCASSPEILINEQFFGPGTRLTVL.

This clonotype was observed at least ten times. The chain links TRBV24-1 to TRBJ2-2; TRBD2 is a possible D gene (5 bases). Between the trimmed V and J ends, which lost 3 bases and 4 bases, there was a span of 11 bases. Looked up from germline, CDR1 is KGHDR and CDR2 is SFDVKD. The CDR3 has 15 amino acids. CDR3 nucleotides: TGTGCCACCAGTGATAGACGGACTTCCACCGGGGAGCTGTTTTTT. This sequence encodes CATSDRRTSTGELFF.

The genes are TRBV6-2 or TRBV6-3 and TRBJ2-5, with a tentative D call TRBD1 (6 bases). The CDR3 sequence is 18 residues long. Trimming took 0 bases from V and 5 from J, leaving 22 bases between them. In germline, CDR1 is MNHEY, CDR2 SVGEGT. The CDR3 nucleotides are TGTGCCAGCAGTTACTCGATCACCCGACGGCCGAGGGGGGAGACCCAGTACTTC. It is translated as CASSYSITRRPRGETQYF.

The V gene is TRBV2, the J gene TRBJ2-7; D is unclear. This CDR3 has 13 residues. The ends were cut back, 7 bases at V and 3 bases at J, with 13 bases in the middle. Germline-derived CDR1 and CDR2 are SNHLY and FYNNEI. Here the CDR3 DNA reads TGTGCCAGCATTCCCCGTGGGCACTACGAGCAGTACTTC. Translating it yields CASIPRGHYEQYF.

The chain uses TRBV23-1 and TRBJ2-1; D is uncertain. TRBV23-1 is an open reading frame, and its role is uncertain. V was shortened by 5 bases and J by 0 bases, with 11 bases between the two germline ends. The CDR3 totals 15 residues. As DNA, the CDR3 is TGCGCCAGCAGTGCAACATGGCGCTCCTACAATGAGCAGTTCTTC. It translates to CASSATWRSYNEQFF.

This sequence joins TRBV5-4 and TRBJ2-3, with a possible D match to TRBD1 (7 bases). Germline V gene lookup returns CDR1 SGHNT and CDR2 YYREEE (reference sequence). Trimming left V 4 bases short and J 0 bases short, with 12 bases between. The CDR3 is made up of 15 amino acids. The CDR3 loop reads CASSGGTASTDTQYF. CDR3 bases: TGTGCCAGCAGCGGGGGGACAGCTAGCACAGATACGCAGTATTTT.

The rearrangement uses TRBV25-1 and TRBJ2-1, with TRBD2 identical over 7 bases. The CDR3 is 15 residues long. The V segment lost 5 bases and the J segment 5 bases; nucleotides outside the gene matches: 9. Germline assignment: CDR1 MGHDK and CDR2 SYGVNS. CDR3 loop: CASSNPGGGDNEQFF. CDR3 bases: TGTGCCAGCAGTAACCCAGGCGGGGGAGACAATGAGCAGTTCTTC. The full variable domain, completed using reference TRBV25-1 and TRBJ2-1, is EADIYQTPRYLVIGTGKKITLECSQTMGHDKMYWYQQDPGMELHLIHYSYGVNSTEKGDLSSESTVSRIRTEHFPLTLESARPSHTSQYLCASSNPGGGDNEQFFGPGTRLTVL.

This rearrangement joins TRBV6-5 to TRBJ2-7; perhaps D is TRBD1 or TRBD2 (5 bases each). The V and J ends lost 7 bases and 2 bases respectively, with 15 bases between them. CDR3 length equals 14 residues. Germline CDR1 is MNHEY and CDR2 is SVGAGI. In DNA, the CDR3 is TGTGCCAGCACCTCAGTTCAGGGAGCCTACGAGCAGTACTTC. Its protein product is CASTSVQGAYEQYF.

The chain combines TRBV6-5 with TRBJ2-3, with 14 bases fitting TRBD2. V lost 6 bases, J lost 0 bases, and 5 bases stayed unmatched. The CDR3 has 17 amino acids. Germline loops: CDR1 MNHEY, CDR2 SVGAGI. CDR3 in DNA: TGTGCCAGCAGAGGGACTAGCGGGGGCCTGAGCACAGATACGCAGTATTTT. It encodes CASRGTSGGLSTDTQYF.

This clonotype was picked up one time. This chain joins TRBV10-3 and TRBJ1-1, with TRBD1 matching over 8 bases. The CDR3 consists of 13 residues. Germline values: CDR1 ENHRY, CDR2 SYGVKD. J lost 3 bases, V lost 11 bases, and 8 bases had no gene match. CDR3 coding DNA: TGTGCCGCGGCGGACAGGGTCGACACTGAAGCTTTCTTT. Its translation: CAAADRVDTEAFF.

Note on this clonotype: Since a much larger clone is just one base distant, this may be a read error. The CDR3: CASISLAVSGNTIYF. CDR3 in DNA: TGTGCCAGCATATCCCTCGCGGTCTCAGGAAACACCATATATTTT. The chain uses TRBV12-3 or TRBV12-4 and TRBJ1-3; the D is unclear. The CDR3 length is 15 residues. V was cut by 7 bases and J by 4 bases, with 17 bases left in between.

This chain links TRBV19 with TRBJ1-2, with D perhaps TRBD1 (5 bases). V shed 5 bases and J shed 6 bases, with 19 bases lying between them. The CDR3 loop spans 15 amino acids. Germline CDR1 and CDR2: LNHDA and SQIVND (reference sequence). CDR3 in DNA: TGTGCCAGTAGTTCTCCCGCGGGACCAACGGATGGCTACACCTTC. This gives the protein CASSSPAGPTDGYTF.

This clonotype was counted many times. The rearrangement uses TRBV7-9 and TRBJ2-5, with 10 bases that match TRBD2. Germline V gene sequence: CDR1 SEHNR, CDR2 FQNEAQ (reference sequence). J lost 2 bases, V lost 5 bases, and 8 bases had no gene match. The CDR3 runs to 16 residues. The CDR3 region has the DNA TGTGCCAGCAGCGATACTAGCGGGGAACCTCAAGAGACCCAGTACTTC. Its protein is CASSDTSGEPQETQYF.

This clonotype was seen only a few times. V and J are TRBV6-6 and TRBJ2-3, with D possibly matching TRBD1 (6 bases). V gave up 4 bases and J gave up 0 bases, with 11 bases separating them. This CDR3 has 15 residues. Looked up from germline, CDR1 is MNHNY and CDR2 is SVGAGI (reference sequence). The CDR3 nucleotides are TGTGCCAGCAGTTCGACAGGCGCCAGCACAGATACGCAGTATTTT. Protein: CASSSTGASTDTQYF.

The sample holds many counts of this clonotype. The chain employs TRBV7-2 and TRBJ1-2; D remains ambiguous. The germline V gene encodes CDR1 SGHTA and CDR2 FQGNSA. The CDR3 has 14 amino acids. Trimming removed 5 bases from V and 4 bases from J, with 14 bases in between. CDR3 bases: TGTGCCAGCAGCCTCTCCCTTGGGTCCTATGGCTACACCTTC. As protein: CASSLSLGSYGYTF.

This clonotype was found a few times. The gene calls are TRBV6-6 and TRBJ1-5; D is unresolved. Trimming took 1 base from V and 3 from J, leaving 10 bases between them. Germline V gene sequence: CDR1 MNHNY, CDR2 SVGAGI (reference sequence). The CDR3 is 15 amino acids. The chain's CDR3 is CASSYWAGANQPQHF. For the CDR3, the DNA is TGTGCCAGCAGTTACTGGGCCGGCGCCAATCAGCCCCAGCATTTT.

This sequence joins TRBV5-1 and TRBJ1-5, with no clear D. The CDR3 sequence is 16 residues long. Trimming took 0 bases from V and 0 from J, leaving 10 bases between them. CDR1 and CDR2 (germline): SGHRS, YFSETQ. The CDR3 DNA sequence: TGCGCCAGCAGCTTGGGGACGGATTATAGCAATCAGCCCCAGCATTTT. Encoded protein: CASSLGTDYSNQPQHF.

CDR3 bases: TGTGCCAGCTCACCACTAGGGACTCGAGAGACCCAGTACTTC. Protein sequence: CASSPLGTRETQYF. The chain uses TRBV18 and TRBJ2-5; D might be TRBD2 (6 bases). The CDR3 has 14 residues. The ends were cut back, 1 base at V and 4 bases at J, with 10 bases in the middle. The germline V gene has CDR1 KGHSH and CDR2 LQKENI.

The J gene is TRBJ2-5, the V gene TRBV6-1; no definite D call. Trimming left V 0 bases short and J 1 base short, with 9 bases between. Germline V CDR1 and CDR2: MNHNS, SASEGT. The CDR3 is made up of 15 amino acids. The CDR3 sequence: CASSEAETLQETQYF. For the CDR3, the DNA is TGTGCCAGCAGTGAAGCTGAGACACTCCAAGAGACCCAGTACTTC.

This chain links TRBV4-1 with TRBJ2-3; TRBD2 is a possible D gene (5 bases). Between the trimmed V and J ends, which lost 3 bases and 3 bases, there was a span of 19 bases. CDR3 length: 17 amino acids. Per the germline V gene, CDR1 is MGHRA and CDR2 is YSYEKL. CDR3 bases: TGCGCCAGCAGCCAGGAGGCCTCATTACCCCGGACAGATACGCAGTATTTT. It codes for CASSQEASLPRTDTQYF.

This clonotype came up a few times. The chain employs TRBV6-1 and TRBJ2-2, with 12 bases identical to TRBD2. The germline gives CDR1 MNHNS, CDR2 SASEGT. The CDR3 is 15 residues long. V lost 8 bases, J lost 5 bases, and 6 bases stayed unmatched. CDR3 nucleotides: TGTGCCAGCGGGACCCTAGCGGGGGGGACCGGGGAGCTGTTTTTT. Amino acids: CASGTLAGGTGELFF.

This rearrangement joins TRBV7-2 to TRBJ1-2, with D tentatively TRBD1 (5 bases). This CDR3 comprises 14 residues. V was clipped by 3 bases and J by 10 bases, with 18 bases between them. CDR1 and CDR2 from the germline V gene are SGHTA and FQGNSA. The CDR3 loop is CASSFPGDPYFYTF. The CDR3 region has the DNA TGTGCCAGCAGCTTCCCGGGGGACCCATATTTCTACACCTTC. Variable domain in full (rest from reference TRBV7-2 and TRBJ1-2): GAGVSQSPSNKVTEKGKDVELRCDPISGHTALYWYRQSLGQGLEFLIYFQGNSAPDKSGLPSDRFSAERTGGSVSTLTIQRTQQEDSAVYLCASSFPGDPYFYTFGSGTRLTVV.

Here the CDR3 DNA reads TGTGCCAGTAGGATGGACATGCTCTATAATTCACCCCTCCACTTT. Translation: CASRMDMLYNSPLHF. The chain links TRBV19 to TRBJ1-6, with D perhaps matching TRBD1 (5 bases). V lost 6 bases and J 3 bases, leaving 12 bases between the germline ends. CDR3 length: 15 residues. The germline CDR1 and CDR2 sequences are LNHDA and SQIVND (reference sequence).

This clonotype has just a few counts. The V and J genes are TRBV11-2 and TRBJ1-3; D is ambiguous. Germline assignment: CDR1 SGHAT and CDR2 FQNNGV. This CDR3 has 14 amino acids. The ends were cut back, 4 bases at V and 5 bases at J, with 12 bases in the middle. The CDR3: CASSSLAGRNTIYF. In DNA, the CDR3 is TGTGCCAGCAGCTCCCTGGCCGGGAGAAACACCATATATTTT.

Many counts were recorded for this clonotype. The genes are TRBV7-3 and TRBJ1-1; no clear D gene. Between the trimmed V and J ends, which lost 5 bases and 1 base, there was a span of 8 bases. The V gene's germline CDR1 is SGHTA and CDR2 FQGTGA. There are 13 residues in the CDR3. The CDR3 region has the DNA TGTGCCAGCAGCCAAACACCGAACACTGAAGCTTTCTTT. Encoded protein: CASSQTPNTEAFF.

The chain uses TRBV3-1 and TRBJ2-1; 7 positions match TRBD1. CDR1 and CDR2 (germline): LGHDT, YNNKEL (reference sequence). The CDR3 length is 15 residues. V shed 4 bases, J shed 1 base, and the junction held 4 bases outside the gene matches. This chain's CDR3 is CASSPQGVSYNEQFF. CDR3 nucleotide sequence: TGTGCCAGCAGCCCCCAGGGGGTATCCTACAATGAGCAGTTCTTC.

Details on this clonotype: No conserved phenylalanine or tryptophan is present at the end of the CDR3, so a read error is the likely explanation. The CDR3 DNA is TGTGCCAGCAGCTTCGTGCGACAGGGGGGCAATGAGCAGTTCTTA. It yields the protein CASSFVRQGGNEQFL. V usage is TRBV11-2 and J usage is TRBJ2-1; 9 nucleotides agree with TRBD1. The germline CDR1 and CDR2 sequences are SGHAT and FQNNGV. The CDR3 contains 15 residues. After removal of 3 bases from V and 6 bases from J, the junction contained 6 bases not matched to a gene.